The clone carrying this TCR beta chain was seen a handful of times. A junction end diverges from the germline sequence, so it may reflect a read error. This CDR3 region has 14 residues. Germline lookup yields CDR1 MNHNS and CDR2 SASEGT. The source of the sample is a study of blood T cell repertoires in COVID-19. Study at large: The samples span acute and convalescent COVID-19 from the United States, Italy and Spain. T cells, B-cell-depleted T cells, or PBMCs supplied cDNA or gDNA.

As handled by the study authors: Amplification with reference gene primers provided the estimates of nucleated cell counts. Using immunoSEQ multiplex PCR, the repertoire was profiled, and TCRdb retains in-frame clones only, with some absent. V, J and clone size reflect that table, while D and trimming were determined from the DNA. The table records roughly 220,000 clones, more than 80% of them present only once. The clonotype was recovered from a man aged 25 to 40 who had recovered from COVID-19. The sequencing input was peripheral blood. This chain uses TRBV6-1 with TRBJ1-5; no definite D call. CDR3 residues: CASTESLEGQPQHF. The CDR3 bases are TGTGCCAGCACTGAATCCTTGGAGGGTCAGCCCCAGCATTTT.